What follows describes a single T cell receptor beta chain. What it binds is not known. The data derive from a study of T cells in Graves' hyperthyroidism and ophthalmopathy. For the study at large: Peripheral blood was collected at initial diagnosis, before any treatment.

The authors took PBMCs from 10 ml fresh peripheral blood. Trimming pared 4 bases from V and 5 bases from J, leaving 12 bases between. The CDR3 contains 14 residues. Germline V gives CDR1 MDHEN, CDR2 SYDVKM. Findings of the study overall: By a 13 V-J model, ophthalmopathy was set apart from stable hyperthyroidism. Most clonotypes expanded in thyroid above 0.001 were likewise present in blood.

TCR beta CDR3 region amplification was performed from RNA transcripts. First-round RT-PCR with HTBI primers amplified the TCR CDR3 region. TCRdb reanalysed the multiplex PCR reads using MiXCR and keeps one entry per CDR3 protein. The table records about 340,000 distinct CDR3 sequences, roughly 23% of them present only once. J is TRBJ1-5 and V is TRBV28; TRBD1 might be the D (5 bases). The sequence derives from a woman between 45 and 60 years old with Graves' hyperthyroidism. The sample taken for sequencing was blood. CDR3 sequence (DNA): TGTGCCAGCAGTTCCGCAGGGAGACATCAGCCCCAGCATTTT. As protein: CASSSAGRHQPQHF.